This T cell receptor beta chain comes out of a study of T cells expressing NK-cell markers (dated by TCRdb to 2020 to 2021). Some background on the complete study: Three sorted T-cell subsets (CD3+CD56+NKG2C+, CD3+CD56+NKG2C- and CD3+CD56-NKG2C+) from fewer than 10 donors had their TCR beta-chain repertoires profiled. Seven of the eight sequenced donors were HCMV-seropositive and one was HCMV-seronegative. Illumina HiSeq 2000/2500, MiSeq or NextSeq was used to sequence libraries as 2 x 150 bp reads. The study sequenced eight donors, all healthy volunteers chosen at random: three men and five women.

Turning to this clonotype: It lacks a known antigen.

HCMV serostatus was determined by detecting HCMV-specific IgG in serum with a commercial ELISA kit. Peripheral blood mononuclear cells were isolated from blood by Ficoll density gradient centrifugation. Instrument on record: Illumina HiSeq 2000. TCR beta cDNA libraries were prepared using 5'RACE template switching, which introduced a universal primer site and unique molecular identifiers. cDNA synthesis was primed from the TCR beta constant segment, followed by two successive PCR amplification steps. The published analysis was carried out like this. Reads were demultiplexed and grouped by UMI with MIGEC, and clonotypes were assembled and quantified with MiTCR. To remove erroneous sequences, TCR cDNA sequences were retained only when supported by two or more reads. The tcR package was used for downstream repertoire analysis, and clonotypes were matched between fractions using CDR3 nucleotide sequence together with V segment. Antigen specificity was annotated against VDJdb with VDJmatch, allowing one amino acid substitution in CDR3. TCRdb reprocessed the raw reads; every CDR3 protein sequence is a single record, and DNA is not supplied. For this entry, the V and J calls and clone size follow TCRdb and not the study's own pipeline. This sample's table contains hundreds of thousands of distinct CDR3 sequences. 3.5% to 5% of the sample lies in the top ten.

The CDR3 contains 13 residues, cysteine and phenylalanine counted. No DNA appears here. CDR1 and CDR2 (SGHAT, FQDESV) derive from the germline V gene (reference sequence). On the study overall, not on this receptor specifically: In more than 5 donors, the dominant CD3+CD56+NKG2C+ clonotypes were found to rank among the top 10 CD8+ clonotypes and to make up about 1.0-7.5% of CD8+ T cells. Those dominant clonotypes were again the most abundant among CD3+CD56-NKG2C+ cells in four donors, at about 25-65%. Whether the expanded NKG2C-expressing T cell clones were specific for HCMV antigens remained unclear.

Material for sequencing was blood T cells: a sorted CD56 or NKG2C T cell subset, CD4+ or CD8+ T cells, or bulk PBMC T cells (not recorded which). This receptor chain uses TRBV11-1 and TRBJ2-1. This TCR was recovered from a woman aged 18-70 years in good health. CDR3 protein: CASSSRGFNEQFF.